These 23 T cell receptor beta chains were sequenced from one sample in a study of cytomegalovirus exposure and HLA in healthy donors. Use of 60 Vbeta and 13 Jbeta primers characterized the PCR. The table came from immunoSEQ multiplex PCR; TCRdb's copy has only in-frame clones and leaves some out. The repertoire holds about 160,000 clones, with 60% to 85% as singletons. Sequencing was done on a sample of PBMCs. All receptors come from a woman between 40 and 55 years old in good health and CMV-seropositive.

The chain links TRBV28 to TRBJ1-2, with D tentatively TRBD1 (6 bases). The CDR3 spans 15 residues. CDR1 MDHEN and CDR2 SYDVKM come from the germline V gene. Trimming took off 5 bases at V and 5 bases at J, with 18 bases between the two ends. The CDR3 spells CASSPQGRQEYGYTF. The CDR3 region has the DNA TGTGCCAGCAGTCCCCAGGGGCGTCAGGAGTATGGCTACACCTTC.

This clone is medium-sized within its sample. The rearrangement joins TRBV6-6 to TRBJ1-2, with D unclear. The CDR3 runs to 12 residues. V was cut by 5 bases and J by 4 bases, with 8 bases left in between. The V gene's germline CDR1 is MNHNY and CDR2 SVGAGI (reference sequence). CDR3 nucleotide sequence: TGTGCCAGCAGTCACAATACCTATGGCTACACCTTC. This gives the protein CASSHNTYGYTF.

This chain connects TRBV6-6 to TRBJ2-7, with D tentatively TRBD2 (7 bases). Per germline, CDR1 MNHNY and CDR2 SVGAGI (reference sequence). V was clipped by 4 bases and J by 3 bases, with 16 bases between them. The CDR3 runs 15 residues. This chain's CDR3 is CASSSKSGGGYEQYF. The DNA for the CDR3 is TGTGCCAGCAGTTCCAAGTCGGGGGGCGGCTACGAGCAGTACTTC.

The V and J genes are TRBV11-2 and TRBJ1-2, with 10 positions matching TRBD1. The V gene's germline CDR1 is SGHAT and CDR2 FQNNGV. J gave up 10 bases and V 2 bases, and 4 bases lay outside the gene matches. This CDR3 comprises 13 residues. CDR3 sequence reads: CASSLYGTGDYTF. CDR3 DNA sequence: TGTGCCAGCAGCTTATACGGGACAGGGGACTACACCTTC.

This clone was observed a handful of times. The rearrangement links TRBV6-1 to TRBJ1-3; unclear D gene. V dropped 5 bases and J dropped 11 bases, with 19 bases sitting between them. CDR3 size: 14 residues. The germline V gene encodes CDR1 MNHNS and CDR2 SASEGT. The CDR3 region has the DNA TGTGCCAGCAGTACGTCCGGGGTCCTGAGTTCCATATATTTT. Its protein is CASSTSGVLSSIYF.

This sequence joins TRBV6-1 and TRBJ1-4, with TRBD1 matching 7 bases. The CDR3 runs 14 residues. The V and J ends lost 6 bases and 4 bases, in that order; junction bases with no gene match: 5. In germline, CDR1 is MNHNS, CDR2 SASEGT. CDR3 DNA sequence: TGTGCCAGCAGAATGGGACAGAATAATGAAAAACTGTTTTTT. Protein product: CASRMGQNNEKLFF.

This clone was counted only a few times. This chain joins TRBV5-6 and TRBJ2-2; D is unclear. The CDR3 is 14 residues long. CDR1 and CDR2 from the germline V gene are SGHDT and YYEEEE. The V end lost 0 bases, the J end lost 4 bases, and 7 bases lay between the germline ends. CDR3 sequence reads: CASSLAAVTGELFF. The CDR3 DNA is TGTGCCAGCAGCTTGGCTGCAGTCACCGGGGAGCTGTTTTTT.

As regards this clone: Sequence at one end of the junction differs from germline and may be a read error. This chain connects TRBV7-9 to TRBJ1-2; tentative D call: TRBD1 (6 bases). The CDR3 spans 13 residues. CDR1 and CDR2 (germline): SEHNR, FQNEAQ (reference sequence). Written as DNA, the CDR3 is TGTGCCGGCAGCTCCCAGGGGAACTATGGCTACACCTTC. Its protein is CAGSSQGNYGYTF.

This sequence joins TRBV28 and TRBJ2-3; D might be TRBD2 (5 bases). Trimming shortened V by 7 bases and J by 7 bases, and 15 bases separated the two germline ends. The germline CDR1 and CDR2 sequences are MDHEN and SYDVKM. The CDR3 is made up of 13 amino acids. CDR3 sequence (DNA): TGTGCCAGCATCGAAGGAACGGGGTATACGCAGTATTTT. Translation: CASIEGTGYTQYF.

This clone was seen a single time. The rearrangement uses TRBV7-2 and TRBJ1-1, with D possibly TRBD1 on 5 matching bases. CDR3 length equals 14 residues. From germline, CDR1 is SGHTA and CDR2 FQGNSA. The V end lost 3 bases, the J end lost 4 bases, and 12 bases lay between the germline ends. The CDR3 DNA reads TGTGCCAGCAGCTTTAAATGGGGCGGCACTGAAGCTTTCTTT. Its protein is CASSFKWGGTEAFF.

This clone was seen a single time. This rearrangement joins TRBV5-1 to TRBJ2-2, with a possible D match to TRBD1 (6 bases). V was cut by 5 bases and J by 1 base, with 9 bases left in between. From germline, CDR1 is SGHRS and CDR2 YFSETQ. The CDR3 is made up of 14 amino acids. CDR3 protein: CASRRTENTGELFF. In DNA form, the CDR3 reads TGCGCCAGCAGAAGGACAGAGAACACCGGGGAGCTGTTTTTT.

This chain connects TRBV4-2 to TRBJ1-1; 7 bases align to TRBD1. Germline V gives CDR1 LGHNA, CDR2 YNFKEQ. The junction had 8 bases not matched to a gene; V was cut back by 4 bases and J by 0 bases. The CDR3 extends over 16 amino acids. CDR3 sequence: CASSPLGGGVNTEAFF. As DNA, the CDR3 is TGTGCCAGCAGCCCCCTAGGGGGCGGAGTGAACACTGAAGCTTTCTTT.

This chain joins TRBV7-2 and TRBJ2-5; TRBD2 agrees at 10 bases. V shed 10 bases and J 3 bases; nucleotides not matched to a gene: 14. The CDR3 loop spans 16 amino acids. The germline V gene has CDR1 SGHTA and CDR2 FQGNSA. This chain's CDR3 is CATDLDSGGAKETQYF. CDR3 bases: TGTGCCACCGACTTAGACAGCGGGGGGGCCAAAGAGACCCAGTACTTC.

The rearrangement uses TRBV2 and TRBJ1-5, with D possibly matching TRBD1 (5 bases). V was shortened by 0 bases and J by 9 bases, with 18 bases between the two germline ends. The CDR3 covers 16 residues. Looked up from germline, CDR1 is SNHLY and CDR2 is FYNNEI. The CDR3 DNA is TGTGCCAGCAGTGAAGCGCGAATGGGACTTGGGCCGCCCCAGCATTTT. Translated, it gives CASSEARMGLGPPQHF.

The V and J genes are TRBV6-6 and TRBJ2-1, with D uncertain. V lost 5 bases and J lost 5, with 7 bases in between. CDR3 length equals 12 residues. Germline V gene lookup returns CDR1 MNHNY and CDR2 SVGAGI (reference sequence). CDR3 coding DNA: TGTGCCAGCAGTCACCTAGACAATGAGCAGTTCTTC. It yields the protein CASSHLDNEQFF.

The V gene is TRBV6-4, the J gene TRBJ2-1; TRBD2 agrees at 8 bases. The CDR3 length is 16 residues. J was trimmed by 8 bases and V by 0 bases; bases with no gene match: 9. The germline gives CDR1 MRHNA, CDR2 SNTAGT. The CDR3 DNA follows: TGTGCCAGCAGTGACTCAGCGGGACTAGGTCGCGATGAGCAGTTCTTC. It yields the protein CASSDSAGLGRDEQFF.

V and J are TRBV7-9 and TRBJ2-1; D gene ambiguous. The CDR3 spans 14 residues. V was shortened by 1 base and J by 6 bases, with 10 bases between the two germline ends. Germline V gives CDR1 SEHNR, CDR2 FQNEAQ (reference sequence). The CDR3 region has the DNA TGTGCCAGCAGCTTAGAATCGGGTCTCAATGAGCAGTTCTTC. Translated, it gives CASSLESGLNEQFF.

This clone was seen just once. The rearrangement joins TRBV7-7 to TRBJ2-2, with 8 positions matching TRBD1. The V segment lost 5 bases and the J segment 2 bases; nucleotides outside the gene matches: 7. The CDR3 loop spans 16 amino acids. The germline CDR1 and CDR2 sequences are SSHAT and FNYEAQ (reference sequence). The CDR3: CASSLRTGFNTGELFF. CDR3 DNA: TGTGCCAGCAGCCTCCGGACAGGGTTTAACACCGGGGAGCTGTTTTTT.

V is TRBV28 and J is TRBJ1-1; 9 positions agree with TRBD1. Germline V gene data show CDR1 as MDHEN and CDR2 as SYDVKM. CDR3 size: 16 residues. After removal of 4 bases from V and 3 bases from J, the junction contained 9 bases not matched to a gene. CDR3: CASSSYTGGKDTEAFF. The DNA of the CDR3 is TGTGCCAGCAGTTCATACACAGGGGGCAAGGACACTGAAGCTTTCTTT.

The chain has TRBV5-4 and TRBJ2-5; TRBD2 matches 7 bases. V trimming: 8 bases; J trimming: 2 bases; junction bases outside the gene matches: 6. The CDR3 is 13 residues long. Germline CDR1 SGHNT, CDR2 YYREEE (reference sequence). CDR3 nucleotide sequence: TGTGCCAGTGGGGGGGGGTTACAAGAGACCCAGTACTTC. This translates into CASGGGLQETQYF.

The chain links TRBV12-5 to TRBJ1-4, with unresolved D. This CDR3 is 15 amino acids long. The V and J ends lost 3 bases and 4 bases respectively, with 12 bases between them. The germline V gene encodes CDR1 LGHNT and CDR2 FRNRAP. CDR3 amino acids: CASGLGTTFNEKLFF. The CDR3 coding sequence is TGTGCTAGTGGTTTAGGCACGACTTTTAATGAAAAACTGTTTTTT.

This clone has a handful of counts. V gene TRBV4-3 combines with J gene TRBJ2-3, with TRBD2 matching over 8 bases. V gave up 2 bases and J gave up 2 bases; unmatched junction bases: 3. This CDR3 region has 15 residues. Germline CDR1 reads LGHNA; CDR2 reads YSLEER. The CDR3, as DNA: TGCGCCAGCAGCCAAAGAGCGGGGGTCACAGATACGCAGTATTTT. It specifies CASSQRAGVTDTQYF.

J is TRBJ2-1 and V is TRBV6-1, with 8 bases identical to TRBD2. This CDR3 is built from 15 residues. V was pared by 5 bases and J by 5 bases, with 8 bases of the junction left unmatched. In germline, CDR1 is MNHNS, CDR2 SASEGT. The CDR3 region has the DNA TGTGCCAGCAGTTTGAGCGGGGGACTGAACAATGAGCAGTTCTTC. It specifies CASSLSGGLNNEQFF.